Shown below are 12 T cell receptor beta chains from a single sample sequenced in a study of metastatic and nonmetastatic thyroid tumors. All patients were untreated before thyroid surgery. TCRdb reanalyzed the PCR reads via MiXCR. The sample lists around 32,000 clones, under 8% seen once, with 43% in the top ten. The material sequenced was blood. These receptor sequences come from a female donor with papillary thyroid cancer or a benign thyroid nodule (not recorded which). Some clones in this sample may be carry-over from other donors' samples.

This clone has ten or more counts. The gene calls are TRBV12-3 or TRBV12-4 and TRBJ1-6; a weak D match, TRBD1 (5 bases). The CDR3 runs 14 residues. The germline V and J ends were trimmed by 3 bases and 7 bases, with 10 bases remaining between them. CDR3 sequence: CASSFLGGNSPLHF. The CDR3 nucleotides read TGTGCCAGCAGTTTTCTGGGGGGGAATTCACCCCTCCACTTT.

This clone was recorded at least ten times. V usage is TRBV7-9 and J usage is TRBJ1-2, with 10 nucleotides matching TRBD1. J gave up 3 bases and V 4 bases, and 2 bases lay outside the gene matches. The CDR3 length is 14 residues. CDR1 SEHNR and CDR2 FQNEAQ come from the germline V gene (reference sequence). CDR3 in amino acids: CASSYGQGDYGYTF. In DNA form, the CDR3 reads TGTGCCAGCAGCTACGGACAGGGGGACTATGGCTACACCTTC.

This clone has ten or more counts. The V and J genes are TRBV5-1 and TRBJ2-1; TRBD2 matches at 13 bases. The CDR3 contains 17 residues. J gave up 0 bases and V 4 bases, and 4 bases lay outside the gene matches. The germline CDR1 and CDR2 sequences are SGHRS and YFSETQ. In nucleotides, the CDR3 is TGCGCCAGCAGCATGGGGACTAGCGGGGCCTCCTACAATGAGCAGTTCTTC. This codes for CASSMGTSGASYNEQFF.

The table lists this clone with many counts. This rearrangement joins TRBV10-3 to TRBJ2-1; perhaps TRBD1 as D (5 bases). Germline V CDR1 and CDR2: ENHRY, SYGVKD. The CDR3 length is 16 residues. V was clipped by 7 bases and J by 1 base, with 17 bases between them. The CDR3 coding sequence is TGTGCCATCAAGCCCGGACAAGGGGCATCCTACAATGAGCAGTTCTTC. This codes for CAIKPGQGASYNEQFF.

This clone was seen a handful of times. The genes are TRBV20-1 and TRBJ2-4; TRBD2 agrees at 8 bases. Unmatched junction bases numbered 13, after V lost 4 bases and J lost 2 bases. Germline values: CDR1 DFQATT, CDR2 SNEGSKA (reference sequence). The CDR3 has 17 residues. CDR3 nucleotide sequence: TGCAGTGCTAAAACGCCGGGAGGGGGGAAGTCCAAAAACATTCAGTACTTC. Translating gives CSAKTPGGGKSKNIQYF.

In its sample, this clone was seen many times. This chain connects TRBV20-1 to TRBJ2-5; D possibly corresponds to TRBD2 (6 bases). Germline CDR1 DFQATT, CDR2 SNEGSKA (reference sequence). This CDR3 contains 14 residues. V was shortened by 4 bases and J by 7 bases, with 19 bases between the two germline ends. The CDR3 coding sequence is TGCAGTGCTACTCAGGGACTTACGATGTTGACCCAGTACTTC. This translates into CSATQGLTMLTQYF.

At least ten counts were recorded for this clone. CDR3 sequence reads: CASSWQGLAKNIQYF. CDR3 DNA sequence: TGTGCCAGCAGTTGGCAGGGGTTAGCCAAAAACATTCAGTACTTC. The chain couples TRBV28 to TRBJ2-4, with D perhaps TRBD1 (6 bases). Germline CDR1 is MDHEN and CDR2 is SYDVKM. The CDR3 loop spans 15 amino acids. Trimming shortened V by 4 bases and J by 0 bases, and 10 bases separated the two germline ends.

This clone was seen repeatedly, ten times or more. The rearrangement joins TRBV30 to TRBJ1-2; 11 nucleotides match TRBD1. The CDR3 length is 16 residues. Germline V gene lookup returns CDR1 GTSNPN and CDR2 SVGIG (reference sequence). The V segment lost 5 bases and the J segment 7 bases; nucleotides outside the gene matches: 15. The CDR3 DNA sequence: TGTGCCTGGCCCGGGACAGGGGGGCGGGAGGTCTCTGGCTACACCTTC. Protein sequence: CAWPGTGGREVSGYTF. Supplemented by reference TRBV30 and TRBJ1-2, the full variable domain reads SQTIHQWPATLVQPVGSPLSLECTVEGTSNPNLYWYRQAAGRGLQLLFYSVGIGQISSEVPQNLSASRPQDRQFILSSKKLLLSDSGFYLCAWPGTGGREVSGYTFGSGTRLTVV.

At least ten counts were recorded for this clone. This CDR3 reads CASRVQGASDTQYF. The CDR3 DNA follows: TGTGCCAGCAGAGTACAGGGGGCCTCAGATACGCAGTATTTT. The rearrangement joins TRBV6-1 to TRBJ2-3, with 9 bases that match TRBD1. Germline V gene lookup returns CDR1 MNHNS and CDR2 SASEGT. This CDR3 comprises 14 residues. The trim removed 6 bases at V and 4 bases at J, leaving 5 bases unmatched.

This clone was counted at least ten times. This sequence joins TRBV19 and TRBJ1-2, with D tentatively TRBD1 (6 bases). The CDR3 covers 12 residues. CDR1 and CDR2 from the germline V gene are LNHDA and SQIVND (reference sequence). Trimming shortened V by 5 bases and J by 5 bases, and 9 bases separated the two germline ends. As DNA, the CDR3 is TGTGCCAGTAGTGGAGGACAGTATGGCTACACCTTC. It yields the protein CASSGGQYGYTF.

This clone was picked up many times. The rearrangement joins TRBV6-2 or TRBV6-3 to TRBJ1-1, with unresolved D. The germline V and J ends were trimmed by 2 bases and 3 bases, with 16 bases remaining between them. CDR1 is MNHEY, CDR2 SVGEGT, per germline. There are 16 residues in the CDR3. CDR3 coding DNA: TGTGCCAGCAGTTACCTCCGAAGGTTAGGAGACACTGAAGCTTTCTTT. Amino acids: CASSYLRRLGDTEAFF.

The chain links TRBV3-1 to TRBJ1-5, with D hard to call. Trimming shortened V by 0 bases and J by 5 bases, and 20 bases separated the two germline ends. Germline V gene sequence: CDR1 LGHDT, CDR2 YNNKEL (reference sequence). CDR3 length: 18 residues. DNA for the CDR3: TGTGCCAGCAGCCAAGAAACATTGGCTACGGCACCAGATCAGCCCCAGCATTTT. It translates to CASSQETLATAPDQPQHF. Using reference TRBV3-1 and TRBJ1-5 for the parts outside the CDR3, the full variable domain is DTAVSQTPKYLVTQMGNDKSIKCEQNLGHDTMYWYKQDSKKFLKIMFSYNNKELIINETVPNRFSPKSPDKAHLNLHINSLELGDSAVYFCASSQETLATAPDQPQHFGDGTRLSIL.